The 24 T cell receptor beta chains given below trace back to one sample, sequenced in a study of T cell responses to AZD1222 COVID-19 vaccine. The table came from immunoSEQ multiplex PCR; TCRdb's copy has only in-frame clones and leaves some out. The table has 60,000 to 75,000 clones, 80% to 90% seen once. Specimen: peripheral blood, collected 28 days after the second AZD1222 dose. The receptors stem from an adult who received the AZD1222 COVID-19 vaccine.

This sequence joins TRBV27 and TRBJ2-7; 8 bases are shared with TRBD2. V shed 3 bases and J 4 bases; nucleotides not matched to a gene: 2. This CDR3 has 13 residues. Germline V gives CDR1 MNHEY, CDR2 SMNVEV (reference sequence). CDR3 protein: CASSFSGNYEQYF. DNA for the CDR3: TGTGCCAGCAGTTTTAGCGGGAATTACGAGCAGTACTTC.

The genes are TRBV7-3 and TRBJ2-2; TRBD2 aligns across 10 bases. The CDR3 is made up of 19 amino acids. V lost 1 base and J lost 4; bases outside the gene matches: 12. CDR1 and CDR2 (germline): SGHTA, FQGTGA. The CDR3 loop reads CASSLRHGAGGPSTGELFF. The CDR3 DNA reads as TGTGCCAGCAGCTTAAGGCATGGAGCGGGAGGGCCGAGCACCGGGGAGCTGTTTTTT.

This sequence joins TRBV5-6 and TRBJ2-2, with D possibly being TRBD1 (5 bases). The CDR3 is made up of 13 amino acids. Germline V gene data show CDR1 as SGHDT and CDR2 as YYEEEE. Trimming removed 0 bases at V and 16 bases at J, with 16 bases between. The CDR3, as DNA: TGTGCCAGCAGCTTGGCGTCGACAGCCTCGACGTTTTTT. This encodes CASSLASTASTFF.

The chain couples TRBV28 to TRBJ1-4; D is ambiguous. V was shortened by 8 bases and J by 4 bases, with 17 bases between the two germline ends. This CDR3 comprises 15 residues. Germline loops: CDR1 MDHEN, CDR2 SYDVKM. CDR3 region: CASSFNGDNNEKLFF. The CDR3 DNA follows: TGTGCCAGCTCTTTCAATGGAGATAATAATGAAAAACTGTTTTTT.

The rearrangement links TRBV2 to TRBJ2-5; D possibly corresponds to TRBD2 (5 bases). The CDR3 sequence is 14 residues long. Trimming cost V 4 bases and J 5 bases, with 14 bases left between them. Germline values: CDR1 SNHLY, CDR2 FYNNEI. CDR3 coding DNA: TGTGCCAGCAGTGGAGGGAGTTCATCGGAGACCCAGTACTTC. Amino acid sequence: CASSGGSSSETQYF.

The V call is TRBV29-1, the J call TRBJ1-1; D ambiguous. The germline V gene has CDR1 SQVTM and CDR2 ANQGSEA. Deletions cut 4 bases from V and 10 bases from J, with 13 bases between. The CDR3 is made up of 11 amino acids. The CDR3 loop reads CSVGTGSLAFF. CDR3 nucleotide sequence: TGCAGCGTTGGCACGGGTTCCTTAGCTTTCTTT.

The chain is built from TRBV28 and TRBJ1-3; D gene unclear. V dropped 7 bases and J dropped 0 bases, with 22 bases sitting between them. CDR1 MDHEN and CDR2 SYDVKM come from the germline V gene. This CDR3 is built from 18 residues. CDR3 DNA sequence: TGTGCCAGCAAAAGGCCACAAGGTGATTTAACCTCTGGAAACACCATATATTTT. As protein: CASKRPQGDLTSGNTIYF. Variable domain in full (rest from reference TRBV28 and TRBJ1-3): DVKVTQSSRYLVKRTGEKVFLECVQDMDHENMFWYRQDPGLGLRLIYFSYDVKMKEKGDIPEGYSVSREKKERFSLILESASTNQTSMYLCASKRPQGDLTSGNTIYFGEGSWLTVV.

The chain combines TRBV7-9 with TRBJ2-1; 9 bases are a match to TRBD2. The germline V gene encodes CDR1 SEHNR and CDR2 FQNEAQ (reference sequence). Trimming at V came to 2 bases and at J to 5 bases, leaving 4 bases not matched to a gene. The CDR3 sequence is 15 residues long. CDR3 DNA: TGTGCCAGCAGCTTAACGACTAGCGGACACAATGAGCAGTTCTTC. This sequence encodes CASSLTTSGHNEQFF.

The chain carries TRBV10-2 and TRBJ1-4; unclear D gene. The CDR3 length is 14 residues. Trimming shortened V by 3 bases and J by 7 bases, and 12 bases separated the two germline ends. Germline V lookup: CDR1 WSHSY, CDR2 SAAADI. This chain's CDR3 is CASSEGRRGEKLFF. CDR3 bases: TGCGCCAGCAGTGAAGGACGCCGGGGTGAAAAACTGTTTTTT.

V gene TRBV3-1 (or the pseudogene TRBV3-2) combines with J gene TRBJ2-3; 10 nucleotides agree with TRBD2. The CDR3 contains 15 residues. Germline CDR1 is LGHDT and CDR2 is YNNKEL (reference sequence). V dropped 3 bases and J dropped 3; count of bases not matched to a gene: 3. CDR3 residues: CASSQRTSGTDTQYF. DNA for the CDR3: TGTGCCAGCAGCCAGAGGACTAGCGGTACAGATACGCAGTATTTT.

The chain joins TRBV7-2 to TRBJ1-5; a possible D gene is TRBD1 (6 bases). CDR3 length: 13 amino acids. Trimming pared 4 bases from V and 9 bases from J, leaving 13 bases between. In germline, CDR1 is SGHTA, CDR2 FQGNSA. CDR3 in amino acids: CASSSGGARPQHF. DNA of the CDR3: TGTGCCAGCAGCTCTGGGGGGGCGCGGCCCCAGCATTTT.

Only one count was recorded for this clone. Here the CDR3 DNA reads TGCGCCAGCAGACCCGGGGCGTCCTCTGGAAACACCATATATTTT. Amino acids: CASRPGASSGNTIYF. The V call is TRBV4-3, the J call TRBJ1-3; maybe TRBD1 (5 bases). The V and J ends lost 6 bases and 0 bases respectively, with 12 bases between them. The CDR3 length is 15 residues. CDR1 is LGHNA and CDR2 is YSLEER in the germline V gene.

A remark on this clone: The junction departs from the called germline gene at one end, perhaps through a read error. V usage is TRBV5-1 and J usage is TRBJ1-4, with D uncertain. The CDR3 has 14 residues. Germline loops: CDR1 SGHRS, CDR2 YFSETQ. The chain's CDR3 is CASRLEATNEKLFF. The CDR3, as DNA: TGCGCCAGCAGGTTGGAAGCAACTAATGAAAAACTGTTTTTT.

The CDR3 region has the DNA TGTGCCAGCAGTCCTCCGGGACAGGGGACGGGAGATACGCAGTATTTT. This gives the protein CASSPPGQGTGDTQYF. The chain recombines TRBV28 with TRBJ2-3; 10 bases line up with TRBD1. This CDR3 has 16 amino acids. Trimming removed 5 bases from V and 5 bases from J; junction bases left unmatched: 10. Germline V gene sequence: CDR1 MDHEN, CDR2 SYDVKM. Supplemented by reference TRBV28 and TRBJ2-3, the full variable domain reads DVKVTQSSRYLVKRTGEKVFLECVQDMDHENMFWYRQDPGLGLRLIYFSYDVKMKEKGDIPEGYSVSREKKERFSLILESASTNQTSMYLCASSPPGQGTGDTQYFGPGTRLTVL.

This clone was seen only once. This chain joins TRBV27 and TRBJ2-2, with D perhaps TRBD2 (6 bases). This CDR3 region has 14 residues. With 7 bases removed from V and 6 bases from J, the gap between germline ends came to 15 bases. In germline, CDR1 is MNHEY, CDR2 SMNVEV (reference sequence). The CDR3 DNA sequence: TGTGCCAGCAAACCAGGGAGGCGGTCCGGGGAGCTGTTTTTT. Translation: CASKPGRRSGELFF.

The V call is TRBV25-1, the J call TRBJ2-5, with 7 bases identical to TRBD1. This CDR3 contains 13 residues. The trim removed 6 bases at V and 4 bases at J, leaving 5 bases unmatched. Germline V gene data show CDR1 as MGHDK and CDR2 as SYGVNS. In DNA, the CDR3 is TGTGCCAGCAGGGCGACAGGGTTAGAGACCCAGTACTTC. Protein sequence: CASRATGLETQYF.

DNA of the CDR3: TGTGCCAGCAGTCTCGACGGAGGCTATGGCTACACCTTC. Protein: CASSLDGGYGYTF. J is TRBJ1-2 and V is TRBV12-3 or TRBV12-4; no clear D. CDR3 length: 13 residues. V lost 5 bases and J 4 bases, leaving 11 bases between the germline ends.

The genes are TRBV9 and TRBJ2-1; 8 bases match TRBD2. Trimming cost V 2 bases and J 8 bases; bases outside gene matches: 12. Germline lookup yields CDR1 SGDLS and CDR2 YYNGEE. The CDR3 loop spans 16 amino acids. For the CDR3, the DNA is TGTGCCAGCAGCGTGGCGACGAGCGGGAGTGGGGATGAGCAGTTCTTC. Amino acids: CASSVATSGSGDEQFF.

This sequence joins TRBV3-1 (or the pseudogene TRBV3-2) and TRBJ2-7; 11 bases fit TRBD1. V lost 6 bases to trimming and J lost 5 bases; unmatched junction nucleotides: 6. The CDR3 consists of 14 residues. CDR1 is LGHDT, CDR2 YNNKEL, per germline (reference sequence). DNA of the CDR3: TGTGCCAGCAGTCGGACAGGGGGCAGGGACGAGCAGTACTTC. It codes for CASSRTGGRDEQYF.

The chain carries TRBV18 and TRBJ1-5; 9 bases map to TRBD1. Germline V gene data show CDR1 as KGHSH and CDR2 as LQKENI. The CDR3 covers 16 residues. The ends lost 0 bases at V and 6 bases at J; junction bases unmatched: 6. CDR3 nucleotide sequence: TGTGCCAGCTCACCACCACCGACAGGGGGGACTCAGCCCCAGCATTTT. It codes for CASSPPPTGGTQPQHF. Filled out from reference TRBV18 and TRBJ1-5, the complete variable domain reads NAGVMQNPRHLVRRRGQEARLRCSPMKGHSHVYWYRQLPEEGLKFMVYLQKENIIDESGMPKERFSAEFPKEGPSILRIQQVVRGDSAAYFCASSPPPTGGTQPQHFGDGTRLSIL.

This clone has a handful of counts. The V call is TRBV3-1 (or the pseudogene TRBV3-2), the J call TRBJ2-1, with 10 positions matching TRBD2. The CDR3 consists of 16 residues. The germline CDR1 and CDR2 sequences are LGHDT and YNNKEL (reference sequence). J lost 8 bases, V lost 4 bases, and 11 bases had no gene match. The CDR3 is CASSLGKREGPDEQFF. The CDR3 DNA is TGTGCCAGCAGCCTAGGGAAGCGGGAGGGCCCGGATGAGCAGTTCTTC.

This chain uses TRBV3-1 (or the pseudogene TRBV3-2) with TRBJ1-5; 7 bases are shared with TRBD1. The CDR3 runs to 15 residues. J gave up 6 bases and V 1 base, and 6 bases lay outside the gene matches. The germline CDR1 and CDR2 sequences are LGHDT and YNNKEL (reference sequence). CDR3 protein: CASSQGDRVVQPQHF. The CDR3 DNA is TGTGCCAGCAGCCAAGGAGACAGGGTAGTTCAGCCCCAGCATTTT.

CDR3 residues: CASSYSGTGFNEQFF. The CDR3 region has the DNA TGTGCCAGCAGTTATAGCGGAACGGGTTTTAATGAGCAGTTCTTC. The V and J genes are TRBV27 and TRBJ2-1, with a possible D match to TRBD2 (6 bases). The CDR3 loop spans 15 amino acids. Trimming removed 4 bases from V and 7 bases from J, with 17 bases in between. CDR1 is MNHEY and CDR2 is SMNVEV in the germline V gene (reference sequence).

This clone has a handful of counts. The rearrangement uses TRBV5-1 and TRBJ1-1; D not resolved. This CDR3 contains 15 residues. The germline V and J ends were trimmed by 0 bases and 5 bases, with 14 bases remaining between them. Germline V gene sequence: CDR1 SGHRS, CDR2 YFSETQ. The CDR3 DNA sequence: TGCGCCAGCAGCTTGGCCACCCTTCAGAGGACTGAAGCTTTCTTT. Protein: CASSLATLQRTEAFF.